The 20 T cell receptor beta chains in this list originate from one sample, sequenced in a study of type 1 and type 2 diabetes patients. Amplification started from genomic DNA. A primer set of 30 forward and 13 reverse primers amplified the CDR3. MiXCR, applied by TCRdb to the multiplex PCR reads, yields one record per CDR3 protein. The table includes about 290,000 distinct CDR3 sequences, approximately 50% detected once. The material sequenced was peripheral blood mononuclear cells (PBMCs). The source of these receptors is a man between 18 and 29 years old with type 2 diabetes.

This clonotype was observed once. For the CDR3, the DNA is TGTGCCAGTTCCAGGGTCGGCGGGGAGCTGTTTTTT. This encodes CASSRVGGELFF. The gene calls are TRBV7-3 and TRBJ2-2, with D maybe TRBD1 (5 bases). V was trimmed by 9 bases and J by 7 bases, leaving 12 bases between them. The CDR3 length is 12 residues. CDR1 is SGHTA, CDR2 FQGTGA, per germline. Based on the CDR3 plus reference TRBV7-3 and TRBJ2-2, the full variable domain is GAGVSQTPSNKVTEKGKYVELRCDPISGHTALYWYRQSLGQGPEFLIYFQGTGAADDSGLPNDRFFAVRPEGSVSTLKIQRTERGDSAVYLCASSRVGGELFFGEGSRLTVL.

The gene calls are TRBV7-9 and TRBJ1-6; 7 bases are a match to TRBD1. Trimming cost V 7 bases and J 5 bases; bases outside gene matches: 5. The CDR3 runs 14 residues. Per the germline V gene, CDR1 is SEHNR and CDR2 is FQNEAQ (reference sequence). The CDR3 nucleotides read TGTGCCAGCACCTACAGGGGAAATAATTCACCCCTCCACTTT. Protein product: CASTYRGNNSPLHF. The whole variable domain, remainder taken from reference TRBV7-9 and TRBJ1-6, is DTGVSQNPRHKITKRGQNVTFRCDPISEHNRLYWYRQTLGQGPEFLTYFQNEAQLEKSRLLSDRFSAERPKGSFSTLEIQRTEQGDSAMYLCASTYRGNNSPLHFGNGTRLTVT.

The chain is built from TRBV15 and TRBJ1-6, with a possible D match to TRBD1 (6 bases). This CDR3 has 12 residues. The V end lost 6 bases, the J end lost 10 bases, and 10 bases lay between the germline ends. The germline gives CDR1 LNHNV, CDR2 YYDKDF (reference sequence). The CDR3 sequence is CATRQGRSPLHF. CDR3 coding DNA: TGTGCCACCAGACAGGGACGATCACCCCTCCACTTT.

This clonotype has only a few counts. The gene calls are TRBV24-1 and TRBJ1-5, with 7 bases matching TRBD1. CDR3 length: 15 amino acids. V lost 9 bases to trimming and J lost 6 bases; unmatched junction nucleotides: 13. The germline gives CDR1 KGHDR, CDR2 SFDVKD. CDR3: CATSGKGAGTQPQHF. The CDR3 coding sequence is TGTGCCACCTCGGGGAAGGGGGCGGGGACTCAGCCCCAGCATTTT.

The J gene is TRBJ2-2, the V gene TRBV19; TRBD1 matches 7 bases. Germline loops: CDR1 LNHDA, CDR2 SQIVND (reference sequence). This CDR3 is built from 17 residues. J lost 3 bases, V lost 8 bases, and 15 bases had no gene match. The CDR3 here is CASRNAPGQIYTGELFF. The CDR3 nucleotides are TGTGCCAGTCGCAACGCCCCGGGACAGATCTACACCGGGGAGCTGTTTTTT.

DNA for the CDR3: TGCAGTGCTACGGCGGGAGCGTTATACAATGAGCAGTTCTTC. Encoded protein: CSATAGALYNEQFF. The V gene is TRBV20-1, the J gene TRBJ2-1; TRBD2 agrees at 7 bases. V was clipped by 4 bases and J by 4 bases; unmatched bases: 7. Germline V gene sequence: CDR1 DFQATT, CDR2 SNEGSKA (reference sequence). This CDR3 comprises 14 residues.

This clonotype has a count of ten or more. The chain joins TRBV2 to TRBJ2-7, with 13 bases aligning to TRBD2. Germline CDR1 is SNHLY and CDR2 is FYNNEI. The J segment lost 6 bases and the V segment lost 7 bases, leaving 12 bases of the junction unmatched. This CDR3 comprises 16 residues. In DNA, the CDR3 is TGTGCCAGCAAGCCCGGGACTAGCGGGAACATGGGCGAGCAGTACTTC. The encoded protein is CASKPGTSGNMGEQYF.

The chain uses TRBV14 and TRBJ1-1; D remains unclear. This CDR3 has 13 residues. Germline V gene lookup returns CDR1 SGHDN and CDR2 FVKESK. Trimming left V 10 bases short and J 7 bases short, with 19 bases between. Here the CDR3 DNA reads TGTGCCATCAGTGAGGCGGCAATTGTTGAAGCTTTCTTT. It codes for CAISEAAIVEAFF.

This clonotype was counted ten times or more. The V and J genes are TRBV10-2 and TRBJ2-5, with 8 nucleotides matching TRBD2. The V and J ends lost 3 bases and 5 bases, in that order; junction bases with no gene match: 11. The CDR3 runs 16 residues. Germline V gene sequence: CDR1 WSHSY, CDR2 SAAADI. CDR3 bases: TGCGCCAGCAGTGATATCCTAGCGGGCCTTAGGGAGACCCAGTACTTC. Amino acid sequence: CASSDILAGLRETQYF.

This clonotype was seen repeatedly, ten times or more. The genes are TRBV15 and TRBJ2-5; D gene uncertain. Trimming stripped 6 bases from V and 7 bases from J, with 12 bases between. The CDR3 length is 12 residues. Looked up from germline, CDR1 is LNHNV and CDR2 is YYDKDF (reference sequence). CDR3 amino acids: CATSAQDGTQYF. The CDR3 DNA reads TGTGCCACCAGTGCGCAGGACGGGACCCAGTACTTC.

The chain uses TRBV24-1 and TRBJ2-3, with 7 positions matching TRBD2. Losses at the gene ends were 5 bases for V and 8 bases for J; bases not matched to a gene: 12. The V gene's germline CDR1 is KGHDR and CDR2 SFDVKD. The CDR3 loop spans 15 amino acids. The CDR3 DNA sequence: TGTGCCACCAGTGTTGACGGGGCCGGGGAGGGTACGCAGTATTTT. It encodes CATSVDGAGEGTQYF.

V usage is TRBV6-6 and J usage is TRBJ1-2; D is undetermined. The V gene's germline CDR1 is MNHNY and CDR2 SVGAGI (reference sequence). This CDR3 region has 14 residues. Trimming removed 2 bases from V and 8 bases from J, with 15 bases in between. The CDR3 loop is CASSYGQMSGGYTF. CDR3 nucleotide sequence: TGTGCCAGCAGTTACGGCCAAATGAGTGGGGGCTACACCTTC.

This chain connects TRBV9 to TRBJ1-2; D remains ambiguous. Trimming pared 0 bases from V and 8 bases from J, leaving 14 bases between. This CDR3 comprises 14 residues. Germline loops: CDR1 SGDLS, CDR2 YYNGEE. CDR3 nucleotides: TGTGCCAGCAGCGTAGGTATGGGAAGTAGGGGCTACACCTTC. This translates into CASSVGMGSRGYTF.

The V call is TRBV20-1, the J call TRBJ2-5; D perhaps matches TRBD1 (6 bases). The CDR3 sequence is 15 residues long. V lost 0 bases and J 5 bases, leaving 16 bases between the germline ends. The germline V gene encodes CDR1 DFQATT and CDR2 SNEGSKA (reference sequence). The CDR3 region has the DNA TGCAGTGCTAGAGACACCGTTAGGGGGATGGAGACCCAGTACTTC. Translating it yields CSARDTVRGMETQYF.

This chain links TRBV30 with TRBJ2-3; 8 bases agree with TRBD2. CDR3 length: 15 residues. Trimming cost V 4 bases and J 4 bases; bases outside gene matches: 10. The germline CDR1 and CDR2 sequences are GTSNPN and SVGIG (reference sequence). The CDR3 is CAWTEIAGTPDTQYF. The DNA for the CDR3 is TGTGCCTGGACCGAGATAGCGGGAACCCCAGATACGCAGTATTTT. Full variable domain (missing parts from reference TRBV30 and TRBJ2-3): SQTIHQWPATLVQPVGSPLSLECTVEGTSNPNLYWYRQAAGRGLQLLFYSVGIGQISSEVPQNLSASRPQDRQFILSSKKLLLSDSGFYLCAWTEIAGTPDTQYFGPGTRLTVL.

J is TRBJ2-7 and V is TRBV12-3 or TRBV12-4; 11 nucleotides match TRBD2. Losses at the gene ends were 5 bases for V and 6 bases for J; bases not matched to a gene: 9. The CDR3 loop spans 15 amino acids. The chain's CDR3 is CASSDRLAGGSEQYF. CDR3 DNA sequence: TGTGCCAGCAGTGATCGCCTAGCGGGAGGTAGCGAGCAGTACTTC.

The CDR3 bases are TGTGCCAGCAGTAGGGGGGGCCGGAGCTCCTACAATGAGCAGTTCTTC. Its protein is CASSRGGRSSYNEQFF. The V call is TRBV28, the J call TRBJ2-1; tentatively, D is TRBD2 (7 bases). Germline values: CDR1 MDHEN, CDR2 SYDVKM. The length of the CDR3 is 16 residues. With 5 bases removed from V and 0 bases from J, the gap between germline ends came to 14 bases.

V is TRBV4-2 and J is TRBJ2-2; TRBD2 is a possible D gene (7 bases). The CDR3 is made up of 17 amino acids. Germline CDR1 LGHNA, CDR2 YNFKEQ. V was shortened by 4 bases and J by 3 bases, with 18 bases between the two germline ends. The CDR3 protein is CASSRRRGEGDTGELFF. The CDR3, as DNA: TGTGCCAGCAGCCGCCGGAGGGGGGAGGGGGACACCGGGGAGCTGTTTTTT.

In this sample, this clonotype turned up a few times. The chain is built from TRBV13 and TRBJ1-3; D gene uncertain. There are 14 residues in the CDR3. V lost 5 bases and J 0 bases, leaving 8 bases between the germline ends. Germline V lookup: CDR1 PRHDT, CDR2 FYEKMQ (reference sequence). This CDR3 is CASSPESSGNTIYF. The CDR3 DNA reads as TGTGCCAGCAGCCCCGAGAGCTCTGGAAACACCATATATTTT.

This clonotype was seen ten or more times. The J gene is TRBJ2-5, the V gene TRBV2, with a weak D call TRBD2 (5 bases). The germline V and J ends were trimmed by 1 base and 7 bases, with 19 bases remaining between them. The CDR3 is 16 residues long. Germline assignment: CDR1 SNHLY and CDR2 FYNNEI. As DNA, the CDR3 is TGTGCCAGCAGTGAAGGTTTGGGATTGGACTCGCGGACCCAGTACTTC. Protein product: CASSEGLGLDSRTQYF. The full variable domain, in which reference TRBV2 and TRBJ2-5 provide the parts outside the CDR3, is EPEVTQTPSHQVTQMGQEVILRCVPISNHLYFYWYRQILGQKVEFLVSFYNNEISEKSEIFDDQFSVERPDGSNFTLKIRSTKLEDSAMYFCASSEGLGLDSRTQYFGPGTRLLVL.